These 20 T cell receptor beta chains were sequenced from one sample in a study of T cell responses to AZD1222 COVID-19 vaccine. Sequencing was performed with immunoSEQ multiplex PCR; in TCRdb, only in-frame clones are kept and a portion is missing. The table records 110,000 to 150,000 clones, roughly 94% of them present only once. The specimen comprised peripheral blood, sampled on day 0 of AZD1222 vaccination. The source of these receptors is an adult in good health.

V is TRBV5-6 and J is TRBJ2-7, with 8 bases identical to TRBD1. Per germline, CDR1 SGHDT and CDR2 YYEEEE. Trimming at V came to 3 bases and at J to 3 bases, leaving 8 bases not matched to a gene. The CDR3 is made up of 15 amino acids. CDR3 coding DNA: TGTGCCAGCAGCTCGCCAGGGGGCGCGGGCTACGAGCAGTACTTC. This sequence encodes CASSSPGGAGYEQYF.

The DNA of the CDR3 is TGTGCCAGCAGCGTATCGTCGGGGGGCCCAGATACGCAGTATTTT. Its translation is CASSVSSGGPDTQYF. This chain joins TRBV9 and TRBJ2-3, with TRBD2 as a possible D gene (7 bases). The CDR3 is 15 residues long. Trimming removed 1 base at V and 4 bases at J, with 13 bases between. Germline loops: CDR1 SGDLS, CDR2 YYNGEE. The full variable domain, completed using reference TRBV9 and TRBJ2-3, is DSGVTQTPKHLITATGQRVTLRCSPRSGDLSVYWYQQSLDQGLQFLIQYYNGEERAKGNILERFSAQQFPDLHSELNLSSLELGDSALYFCASSVSSGGPDTQYFGPGTRLTVL.

The genes are TRBV28 and TRBJ2-3; 8 bases are shared with TRBD2. This CDR3 spans 16 amino acids. After removal of 4 bases from V and 0 bases from J, the junction contained 6 bases not matched to a gene. Germline V gene sequence: CDR1 MDHEN, CDR2 SYDVKM. This chain's CDR3 is CASSSPGGGSTDTQYF. The CDR3 nucleotides read TGTGCCAGCAGTTCCCCCGGGGGGGGGAGCACAGATACGCAGTATTTT. Complete variable domain (other parts from reference TRBV28 and TRBJ2-3): DVKVTQSSRYLVKRTGEKVFLECVQDMDHENMFWYRQDPGLGLRLIYFSYDVKMKEKGDIPEGYSVSREKKERFSLILESASTNQTSMYLCASSSPGGGSTDTQYFGPGTRLTVL.

The chain links TRBV3-1 (or the pseudogene TRBV3-2) to TRBJ2-7, with a tentative D call TRBD2 (5 bases). Per germline, CDR1 LGHDT and CDR2 YNNKEL (reference sequence). V was clipped by 6 bases and J by 5 bases, with 14 bases between them. The CDR3 is 13 residues long. The CDR3 DNA is TGTGCCAGCAGTCTCAGAGGGTCCCACGAGCAGTACTTC. Protein sequence: CASSLRGSHEQYF.

The DNA of the CDR3 is TGTGCCAGCAGCAAATCCCGGGGGGAGAGTGAAAAACTGTTTTTT. It encodes CASSKSRGESEKLFF. The chain couples TRBV21-1 to TRBJ1-4. TRBV21-1 is an annotated pseudogene. This CDR3 spans 15 amino acids.

A single count supports this clone. The chain links TRBV12-5 to TRBJ2-1, with TRBD2 matching over 12 bases. Per germline, CDR1 LGHNT and CDR2 FRNRAP. The length of the CDR3 is 16 residues. V was pared by 4 bases and J by 4 bases, with 5 bases of the junction left unmatched. CDR3 DNA sequence: TGTGCTAGTGGTTCTAGACTAGCGGGGGCTTACAATGAGCAGTTCTTC. Protein: CASGSRLAGAYNEQFF.

There are a few counts of this clone. J is TRBJ1-5 and V is TRBV19, with D perhaps matching TRBD1 (6 bases). The germline V and J ends were trimmed by 6 bases and 7 bases, with 16 bases remaining between them. The CDR3 runs to 14 residues. Germline assignment: CDR1 LNHDA and CDR2 SQIVND (reference sequence). This CDR3 reads CASRGPGESQPQHF. Here the CDR3 DNA reads TGTGCCAGTAGGGGGCCAGGGGAGAGCCAGCCCCAGCATTTT. The whole variable domain, remainder taken from reference TRBV19 and TRBJ1-5, is DGGITQSPKYLFRKEGQNVTLSCEQNLNHDAMYWYRQDPGQGLRLIYYSQIVNDFQKGDIAEGYSVSREKKESFPLTVTSAQKNPTAFYLCASRGPGESQPQHFGDGTRLSIL.

The chain employs TRBV19 and TRBJ2-3; perhaps D is TRBD1 or TRBD2 (5 bases each). Trimming removed 5 bases from V and 2 bases from J, with 8 bases in between. Germline lookup yields CDR1 LNHDA and CDR2 SQIVND (reference sequence). The CDR3 spans 13 residues. The CDR3 DNA reads as TGTGCCAGTAGTGGGACCCACACAGATACGCAGTATTTT. Translation: CASSGTHTDTQYF.

This clone has a handful of counts. The chain uses TRBV12-3 or TRBV12-4 and TRBJ2-5; a possible D gene is TRBD2 (5 bases). Trimming left V 3 bases short and J 3 bases short, with 8 bases between. The CDR3 length is 13 residues. The CDR3 spells CASSFWGEETQYF. In DNA form, the CDR3 reads TGTGCCAGCAGTTTTTGGGGAGAAGAGACCCAGTACTTC.

J is TRBJ2-7 and V is TRBV5-1; TRBD1 matches at 10 bases. Germline CDR1 SGHRS, CDR2 YFSETQ. Trimming cost V 4 bases and J 4 bases; bases outside gene matches: 5. This CDR3 has 14 amino acids. This chain's CDR3 is CASSHRDRGYEQYF. In DNA, the CDR3 is TGCGCCAGCAGCCACCGGGACAGGGGTTACGAGCAGTACTTC.

CDR3 nucleotide sequence: TGTGCCACCAGCCGCGGGCACGTCGACTATGGCTACACCTTC. Encoded protein: CATSRGHVDYGYTF. The chain joins TRBV15 to TRBJ1-2; D not resolved. The V end was cut by 5 bases, the J end by 3 bases, with 13 bases between. The CDR3 sequence is 14 residues long. Germline assignment: CDR1 LNHNV and CDR2 YYDKDF (reference sequence).

Turning to this clone: Other DNA sequences in the same sample also yield this CDR3. The chain employs TRBV7-9 and TRBJ2-7, with D hard to call. CDR1 is SEHNR and CDR2 is FQNEAQ in the germline V gene (reference sequence). CDR3 size: 11 residues. V lost 4 bases and J 3 bases, leaving 4 bases between the germline ends. CDR3 amino acids: CASSSNYEQYF. The DNA of the CDR3 is TGTGCCAGCAGCTCCAACTACGAGCAGTACTTC. Together with reference TRBV7-9 and TRBJ2-7, the CDR3 gives the full variable domain: DTGVSQNPRHKITKRGQNVTFRCDPISEHNRLYWYRQTLGQGPEFLTYFQNEAQLEKSRLLSDRFSAERPKGSFSTLEIQRTEQGDSAMYLCASSSNYEQYFGPGTRLTVT.

This rearrangement joins TRBV9 to TRBJ1-1; maybe TRBD1 (6 bases). V was shortened by 3 bases and J by 0 bases, with 15 bases between the two germline ends. CDR1 is SGDLS, CDR2 YYNGEE, per germline. The CDR3 is 16 residues long. Here the CDR3 reads CASSAHLGQMNTEAFF. CDR3 in DNA: TGTGCCAGCAGCGCCCACCTCGGACAGATGAACACTGAAGCTTTCTTT.

The chain couples TRBV24-1 to TRBJ2-3, with 10 bases matching TRBD1. In germline, CDR1 is KGHDR, CDR2 SFDVKD. With 3 bases clipped from V and 2 bases from J, the junction kept 7 bases outside the gene matches. CDR3 length: 17 residues. DNA of the CDR3: TGTGCCACCAGTGATCCCCGACAGGGGGCTTCCACAGATACGCAGTATTTT. This translates into CATSDPRQGASTDTQYF.

This chain connects TRBV12-3 or TRBV12-4 to TRBJ1-5, with D unclear. V lost 8 bases and J 7 bases, leaving 15 bases between the germline ends. This CDR3 is built from 13 residues. As DNA, the CDR3 is TGTGCCAGCTCAGGACGGCTCCGCCAGCCCCAGCATTTT. This codes for CASSGRLRQPQHF.

The J gene is TRBJ2-2, the V gene TRBV19; D not resolved. The CDR3 has 12 residues. V lost 1 base, J lost 7 bases, and 4 bases lay in between. Germline lookup yields CDR1 LNHDA and CDR2 SQIVND (reference sequence). CDR3: CASSIVSGELFF. Here the CDR3 DNA reads TGTGCCAGTAGTATAGTGAGCGGGGAGCTGTTTTTT.

This chain links TRBV7-3 with TRBJ1-2; D unresolved. V was cut by 0 bases and J by 5 bases, with 7 bases left in between. The CDR3 covers 13 residues. Germline V CDR1 and CDR2: SGHTA, FQGTGA. DNA for the CDR3: TGTGCCAGCAGCTTAACCGACGGGTATGGCTACACCTTC. Residues: CASSLTDGYGYTF.

The chain joins TRBV3-1 (or the pseudogene TRBV3-2) to TRBJ1-1; maybe TRBD1 (5 bases). Trimming left V 6 bases short and J 3 bases short, with 11 bases between. Germline loops: CDR1 LGHDT, CDR2 YNNKEL (reference sequence). This CDR3 is 13 amino acids long. CDR3 sequence reads: CASSAGSDTEAFF. CDR3 DNA sequence: TGTGCCAGCAGTGCAGGGAGCGACACTGAAGCTTTCTTT.

This chain joins TRBV3-1 (or the pseudogene TRBV3-2) and TRBJ1-6, with 7 nucleotides matching TRBD1. The CDR3 sequence is 17 residues long. Germline CDR1 LGHDT, CDR2 YNNKEL (reference sequence). The junction had 10 bases not matched to a gene; V was cut back by 1 base and J by 7 bases. The CDR3 coding sequence is TGTGCCAGCAGCCAAGGAGGGGGCGGGGGTCAAAATTCACCCCTCCACTTT. Residues: CASSQGGGGGQNSPLHF.

The chain carries TRBV24-1 and TRBJ1-2; a weak D match, TRBD1 (5 bases). Germline loops: CDR1 KGHDR, CDR2 SFDVKD. V shed 4 bases and J shed 4 bases, with 15 bases lying between them. The CDR3 is made up of 15 amino acids. The DNA for the CDR3 is TGTGCCACCAGTGAGGTCCGAGGGGAAATCTATGGCTACACCTTC. Translation gives CATSEVRGEIYGYTF.